These 15 T cell receptor beta chains were sequenced from one sample in a study of blood T cell repertoires in COVID-19. Sequencing used immunoSEQ multiplex PCR; TCRdb keeps in-frame clones, though not all of them. The sample includes tens of thousands of clones, 75% to 85% of them seen just once. Sequenced: peripheral blood. The receptor set was obtained from a human donor in a cohort sampled during active COVID-19.

The V and J genes are TRBV24-1 and TRBJ2-1, with TRBD2 matching 9 bases. Trimming removed 5 bases from V and 2 bases from J; junction bases left unmatched: 6. The CDR3 length is 16 residues. The germline V gene has CDR1 KGHDR and CDR2 SFDVKD. The CDR3 protein is CATSAISGGAYNEQFF. For the CDR3, the DNA is TGTGCCACCAGTGCCATTAGCGGGGGCGCCTACAATGAGCAGTTCTTC.

CDR3: CASSQDPSGGGAGAKNIQYF. The CDR3 region has the DNA TGTGCCAGCAGCCAAGATCCCTCGGGGGGGGGCGCCGGAGCCAAAAACATTCAGTACTTC. The chain combines TRBV4-2 with TRBJ2-4, with TRBD2 identical over 8 bases. CDR3 length: 20 amino acids. The V gene end was trimmed by 0 bases and the J gene end by 0 bases; junction bases not matched to a gene: 13. Germline V gene lookup returns CDR1 LGHNA and CDR2 YNFKEQ.

The chain recombines TRBV5-1 with TRBJ2-7; tentative D call: TRBD1 (5 bases). Per the germline V gene, CDR1 is SGHRS and CDR2 is YFSETQ. CDR3 length equals 14 residues. V was cut by 0 bases and J by 2 bases, with 9 bases left in between. CDR3 in amino acids: CASSLEGPTYEQYF. In DNA form, the CDR3 reads TGCGCCAGCAGCTTGGAGGGGCCGACCTACGAGCAGTACTTC.

The gene calls are TRBV19 and TRBJ1-1; TRBD1 matches at 10 bases. Germline lookup yields CDR1 LNHDA and CDR2 SQIVND (reference sequence). This CDR3 is 15 amino acids long. Trimming at V came to 5 bases and at J to 4 bases, leaving 7 bases not matched to a gene. The CDR3 here is CASSPQTGGFTEAFF. In DNA, the CDR3 is TGTGCCAGTAGTCCACAGACAGGGGGCTTCACTGAAGCTTTCTTT.

The gene calls are TRBV18 and TRBJ1-2; 7 positions match TRBD1. This CDR3 region has 13 residues. The V and J ends lost 5 bases and 7 bases, in that order; junction bases with no gene match: 7. Germline CDR1 is KGHSH and CDR2 is LQKENI. CDR3 in amino acids: CASSTGQDGGYTF. The DNA of the CDR3 is TGTGCCAGCTCAACCGGACAGGATGGTGGCTACACCTTC.

The chain employs TRBV6-4 and TRBJ2-2; tentative D call: TRBD2 (6 bases). Germline V CDR1 and CDR2: MRHNA, SNTAGT. V was shortened by 4 bases and J by 4 bases, with 10 bases between the two germline ends. This CDR3 region has 14 residues. The CDR3 here is CASSVEGGTGELFF. The CDR3 bases are TGTGCCAGCAGTGTGGAGGGCGGCACCGGGGAGCTGTTTTTT.

This clone was found a few times. CDR3 nucleotide sequence: TGTGCCAGCAGTGACCGTTTTGACACCGGGGAGCTGTTTTTT. Encoded protein: CASSDRFDTGELFF. This rearrangement joins TRBV6-4 to TRBJ2-2; D not certain. Trimming pared 2 bases from V and 3 bases from J, leaving 7 bases between. In germline, CDR1 is MRHNA, CDR2 SNTAGT. This CDR3 spans 14 amino acids.

The chain links TRBV6-5 to TRBJ1-2; weak D call: TRBD1 (5 bases). V was pared by 0 bases and J by 3 bases, with 11 bases between. Germline V CDR1 and CDR2: MNHEY, SVGAGI. This CDR3 region has 15 residues. The CDR3 loop is CASSYSAGIDYGYTF. The CDR3 nucleotides read TGTGCCAGCAGTTACTCGGCAGGGATCGACTATGGCTACACCTTC.

This chain connects TRBV24-1 to TRBJ1-3; possible D gene TRBD1, 6 bases. Germline CDR1 KGHDR, CDR2 SFDVKD. Deletions cut 7 bases from V and 1 base from J, with 22 bases between. The CDR3 runs to 18 residues. The CDR3: CATSPGAKRLESGNTIYF. CDR3 coding DNA: TGTGCCACCAGCCCAGGGGCTAAACGCCTCGAGTCTGGAAACACCATATATTTT.

The gene calls are TRBV9 and TRBJ1-2; unclear D gene. Per germline, CDR1 SGDLS and CDR2 YYNGEE. The CDR3 totals 16 residues. Trimming took 3 bases from V and 3 from J, leaving 18 bases between them. The DNA of the CDR3 is TGTGCCAGCAGCGACTCCGGGAAAACAACTCACTATGGCTACACCTTC. The encoded protein is CASSDSGKTTHYGYTF.

V is TRBV28 and J is TRBJ1-5; a possible D gene is TRBD1 (6 bases). The ends were cut back, 2 bases at V and 0 bases at J, with 14 bases in the middle. From germline, CDR1 is MDHEN and CDR2 SYDVKM. This CDR3 region has 17 residues. The DNA of the CDR3 is TGTGCCAGCAGTTTACCAAGACAGGTCTTTAGCAATCAGCCCCAGCATTTT. Its translation: CASSLPRQVFSNQPQHF.

The chain carries TRBV9 and TRBJ2-3; TRBD2 aligns across 7 bases. The CDR3 runs to 15 residues. The trim removed 4 bases at V and 1 base at J, leaving 6 bases unmatched. Germline CDR1 is SGDLS and CDR2 is YYNGEE. The CDR3 sequence: CASSTLAHRTDTQYF. CDR3 bases: TGTGCCAGCAGCACACTAGCGCACCGCACAGATACGCAGTATTTT.

CDR3 residues: CASSLHTGMFQPQHF. Written as DNA, the CDR3 is TGTGCCAGCAGCCTACACACGGGTATGTTTCAGCCCCAGCATTTT. The chain employs TRBV5-8 and TRBJ1-5; D not resolved. Germline CDR1 and CDR2: SGHTS and YDEGEE. CDR3 size: 15 residues. V lost 4 bases, J lost 6 bases, and 17 bases lay in between.

The chain has TRBV5-1 and TRBJ2-6; 9 bases are shared with TRBD1. The germline CDR1 and CDR2 sequences are SGHRS and YFSETQ. With V trimmed by 7 bases and J by 3 bases, 11 bases remained unmatched. This CDR3 has 17 residues. The CDR3 DNA is TGCGCCAGCTCTTTCGGCACAGGGGGCTTTGGGGCCAACGTCCTGACTTTC. The encoded protein is CASSFGTGGFGANVLTF. The whole variable domain, remainder taken from reference TRBV5-1 and TRBJ2-6, is KAGVTQTPRYLIKTRGQQVTLSCSPISGHRSVSWYQQTPGQGLQFLFEYFSETQRNKGNFPGRFSGRQFSNSRSEMNVSTLELGDSALYLCASSFGTGGFGANVLTFGAGSRLTVL.

The table lists this clone with a few counts. The V and J genes are TRBV7-9 and TRBJ2-2, with D possibly TRBD1 on 7 matching bases. CDR3 length: 13 amino acids. From germline, CDR1 is SEHNR and CDR2 FQNEAQ (reference sequence). Trimming stripped 11 bases from V and 1 base from J, with 11 bases between. The CDR3 coding sequence is TGTGCCGGGGGGACAGAGAACACCGGGGAGCTGTTTTTT. It is translated as CAGGTENTGELFF.